The rows below give T cell receptor beta chains drawn from one sample of a study of T cell responses to AZD1222 COVID-19 vaccine. Sequenced by immunoSEQ multiplex PCR; TCRdb stores in-frame clones only, minus some. The sample includes 150,000 or so clones, about 91% seen only once; the top ten take 1.5% to 2%. The sample was peripheral blood, taken on day 0 of AZD1222 vaccination. The receptors here all came from an adult in good health. Both conserved end residues are part of each CDR3. The order of the fields is V gene, D gene, J gene, clone size, CDR3 length, CDR3 DNA, CDR3 protein. The D gene is left open where the match is weak. Clone size appears in some rows only: once, few, many, or a class for an expanded clone.

>TRBV27|NA|TRBJ1-4|NA|15
TGTGCCAGCACCCGTCAGCTTGCAACTAATGAAAAACTGTTTTTT
CASTRQLATNEKLFF
>TRBV5-4|TRBD1|TRBJ2-1|NA|14
TGTGCCAGCAGCTCGGTGGACAGGGTTGATGAGCAGTTCTTC
CASSSVDRVDEQFF
>TRBV12-3/TRBV12-4|NA|TRBJ2-1|NA|13
TGTGCCAGCAGTCTGGGGACTCGCGATGAGCAGTTCTTC
CASSLGTRDEQFF
>TRBV12-3/TRBV12-4|NA|TRBJ1-6|NA|13
TGTGCCAGCAGTTACCAGGAGGCCTCAGCCCTCCACTTT
CASSYQEASALHF
>TRBV27|NA|TRBJ2-7|NA|14
TGTGCCAGCAGTTTAGAGTGGGGACCCTACGAGCAGTACTTC
CASSLEWGPYEQYF
>TRBV11-2|NA|TRBJ2-2|NA|15
TGTGCCAGCAGCCGAACAGGGACCAACACCGGGGAGCTGTTTTTT
CASSRTGTNTGELFF
>TRBV20-1|NA|TRBJ1-6|NA|15
TGCAGTGCTAGTCTAAAGAGGGCGCTAGATTCACCCCTCCACTTT
CSASLKRALDSPLHF
>TRBV29-1|NA|TRBJ1-2|NA|8
TGCAGCTCGGAGGGCTACACCTTC
CSSEGYTF
>TRBV7-2|NA|TRBJ1-6|NA|13
TGTGCCAGCAGCGACGGCGGGACTTCACCCCTCCACTTT
CASSDGGTSPLHF
>TRBV27|NA|TRBJ1-5|NA|15
TGTGCCAGCAGTCCGGCGGGGGGGCCCGGGGAGCCCCAGCATTTT
CASSPAGGPGEPQHF
>TRBV27|NA|TRBJ2-3|NA|13
TGTGCCAGCAGTTCCAGTAGCCTCCCTGCCGAGTATTTT
CASSSSSLPAEYF
>TRBV3-1/TRBV3-2|NA|TRBJ2-4|NA|12
TGTGCCAGCAGTCAAGTCATGGACATTCAGTACTTC
CASSQVMDIQYF
>TRBV29-1|TRBD1|TRBJ2-3|NA|14
TGCAGCGTTGGATCGGGACAGGGGGGAGGTACGCAGTATTTT
CSVGSGQGGGTQYF
>TRBV5-1|NA|TRBJ1-4|NA|14
TGCGCCAGCAGCTTGTCGGCAACTAATGAAAAACTGTTTTTT
CASSLSATNEKLFF
>TRBV6-1|NA|TRBJ1-2|NA|13
TGTGCCAGCAGTGAAATTCCCCGGGATGGCTACACCTTC
CASSEIPRDGYTF
>TRBV23-1|NA|TRBJ2-7|NA|20
TGCGCCAGCAGTCAATCCCGGGACGGGGGGACAGCGGGTTGTCTGAGGGAGCAGTACTTC
CASSQSRDGGTAGCLREQYF
>TRBV12-3/TRBV12-4|NA|TRBJ2-1|NA|13
TGTGCCAGCAGTTTCCCACACCACAATGAGCAGTTCTTC
CASSFPHHNEQFF
>TRBV4-3|NA|TRBJ1-2|once|15
TGCGCCAGCAGCCAAGGGATAGGACCTGGAAGTAGCTACACCTTC
CASSQGIGPGSSYTF
>TRBV3-1/TRBV3-2|NA|TRBJ1-3|few|17
TGTGCCAGCAGCCAAGCCCACCAGGACGCTACGGTAAACACCATATATTTT
CASSQAHQDATVNTIYF
>TRBV18|TRBD1|TRBJ1-6|NA|15
TGTGCCAGCTCAAGGATGACAGGGGATAATTCACCCCTCCACTTT
CASSRMTGDNSPLHF
>TRBV18|NA|TRBJ1-2|NA|13
TGTGCCAGCTCACCACCGATCCCCACGGGCTACACCTTC
CASSPPIPTGYTF
>TRBV4-3|NA|TRBJ1-6|once|15
TGCGCCAGCAGCCCCCGGATCGCTACCGGTTCACCCCTCCACTTT
CASSPRIATGSPLHF
>TRBV7-9|NA|TRBJ1-4|NA|15
TGTGCCAGCAGCCGTTACAGGGCAACTAATGAAAAACTGTTTTTT
CASSRYRATNEKLFF
>TRBV12-3/TRBV12-4|NA|TRBJ2-3|NA|12
TGTGCCAGCAGTAGAGTGGCAGATACGCAGTATTTT
CASSRVADTQYF
>TRBV19|NA|TRBJ2-5|NA|13
TGTGCCAGTGCCCTTACTGCCCAAGAGACCCAGTACTTC
CASALTAQETQYF
>TRBV27|NA|TRBJ1-4|NA|12
TGTGCCAGCAGCCAAAGGGGGGTGGAACTGTTTTTT
CASSQRGVELFF
>TRBV30|NA|TRBJ1-1|NA|14
TGTGCCTACCACCTAGGGGGGGGGAACACTGAAGCTTTCTTT
CAYHLGGGNTEAFF
>TRBV5-4|NA|TRBJ2-1|NA|14
TGTGCCAGCAGCGGGGGGAGCTCCTACAATGAGCAGTTCTTC
CASSGGSSYNEQFF
>TRBV11-2|TRBD1|TRBJ1-1|NA|14
TGTGCCAGCAGCCTCTCTCCAGGGGGCACTGAAGCTTTCTTT
CASSLSPGGTEAFF
>TRBV4-1|NA|TRBJ1-5|few|13
TGCGCCAGCAGCCAAGCTGGGGGTCAGCCCCAGCATTTT
CASSQAGGQPQHF
>TRBV24-1|NA|TRBJ1-1|NA|13
TGTGCCACCAGTGATAACAGGGAGGCTGAAGCTTTCTTT
CATSDNREAEAFF
>TRBV24-1|NA|TRBJ2-5|NA|14
TGTGCCACCAGTGACCCAGGGTTACAAGAGACCCAGTACTTC
CATSDPGLQETQYF
>TRBV2|NA|TRBJ1-4|few|14
TGTGCCAGCAGTGAAAGGAGGGTGACTGAAAAACTGTTTTTT
CASSERRVTEKLFF
>TRBV5-5|TRBD2|TRBJ2-1|NA|15
TGTGCCAGCAGCACGGGGACTAGCGGGGGCGATGAGCAGTTCTTC
CASSTGTSGGDEQFF
>TRBV19|NA|TRBJ1-6|NA|14
TGTGCCAGTAGTAAGGGACGAAATAATTCACCCCTCCACTTT
CASSKGRNNSPLHF
>TRBV6-2/TRBV6-3|NA|TRBJ1-5|NA|13
TGTGCCAGCAGTAACCCCCCGGTCCAGCCCCAGCATTTT
CASSNPPVQPQHF
>TRBV11-3|TRBD2|TRBJ2-3|NA|16
TGTGCCAGCAGCCTTAGAATAGCGGGGAGCACAGATACGCAGTATTTT
CASSLRIAGSTDTQYF
>TRBV10-3|NA|TRBJ1-3|NA|15
TGTGCCATCAGTGAGGGACAGAGCTCTGGAAACACCATATATTTT
CAISEGQSSGNTIYF
>TRBV3-1/TRBV3-2|NA|TRBJ1-3|few|10
TGTGCCAGCAGCCCCAACACCATATATTTT
CASSPNTIYF
>TRBV7-3|NA|TRBJ2-1|NA|14
TGTGCCAGCAGCTCCCGGGACCTCGCTAATGAGCAGTTCTTC
CASSSRDLANEQFF
>TRBV19|NA|TRBJ1-1|NA|16
TGTGCCAGTAGTATTCGGCAGGGTGGTGGGAGCACTGAAGCTTTCTTT
CASSIRQGGGSTEAFF
>TRBV2|TRBD1|TRBJ1-2|NA|14
TGTGCCAGCATCAGGACAGGGGGTAACTATGGCTACACCTTC
CASIRTGGNYGYTF
>TRBV6-6|NA|TRBJ1-5|NA|16
TGTGCCACCCGTCAACGTGCGGGGGCAGTAAATCAGCCCCAGCATTTT
CATRQRAGAVNQPQHF
>TRBV7-4|TRBD1|TRBJ1-2|NA|16
TGTGCCAGCAGCGCGGACAGGGTTCGAGCTAACTATGGCTACACCTTC
CASSADRVRANYGYTF
>TRBV2|TRBD1|TRBJ2-5|NA|15
TGTGCCAGCAGTTTGGACAGGGGAGACCAAGAGACCCAGTACTTC
CASSLDRGDQETQYF
>TRBV2|NA|TRBJ1-2|NA|12
TGTGCCAGCAGTGTGGATGGGGGAGGCTACACCTTC
CASSVDGGGYTF